This T cell receptor beta chain was retrieved from a study of T cell responses to AZD1222 COVID-19 vaccine. Generated by immunoSEQ multiplex PCR, the TCRdb table keeps only in-frame clones and is missing some. Of over 60,000 clones in the sample, approximately 90% were seen once. Concerning this clone: Its antigen is unidentified.

The study's findings and limits: Dominant at 160-218 and 743-854, vaccine-associated CD4 TCRs also spanned spike. There were mostly white British donors and more females than males, and clonal diversity was possibly underestimated. Baseline antibody screening turned up just 6 or 7 seropositive AZD1222 recipients. When two AZD1222 doses had been given, Spike-specific TCR breadth and depth rose.

The V gene's germline CDR1 is MNHEY and CDR2 SMNVEV (reference sequence). CDR3 length equals 13 residues. Trimming shortened V by 6 bases and J by 4 bases, and 12 bases separated the two germline ends. The V call is TRBV27, the J call TRBJ1-2, with D perhaps TRBD1 (5 bases). Sequences were derived from peripheral blood, sampled 28 days after the second dose of the MenACWY control vaccine. This clonotype originated in an adult who received the MenACWY meningococcal vaccine as a control. CDR3 nucleotide sequence: TGTGCCAGCAGACCGGACACGTCCTATGGCTACACCTTC. It is translated as CASRPDTSYGYTF.